This T cell receptor (beta chain) was documented in a study of molecular identifiers for immune sequencing clone quantification. In the study overall: Split five ways in replicates, RNA from around 20,000 or 99,000 naive CD8 cells had four portions sequenced. The study, taken as a whole, reports: Clones above 20 RNA copies contained over 99% of effector molecules and under 1% of naive molecules.

In its sample, this clonotype was seen many times. What it recognizes is unknown. TCRdb re-called the PCR reads with MiXCR, one entry per CDR3 protein. This sample has about 330,000 distinct CDR3 sequences, with about 23% found just once. The specimen sequenced was naive CD8+ T cells from blood, with Jurkat cell RNA spiked in. Stated subset: FACS-sorted CD8+CD4-CCR7+CD45RA+ naive T cells. This receptor was identified in a human donor in good health. Some libraries in this study had Jurkat cell RNA spiked in.

The CDR3 spells CASSLADYNSPLHF. CDR3 coding DNA: TGTGCCAGCAGCTTAGCGGATTATAATTCACCCCTCCACTTT. The chain combines TRBV7-9 with TRBJ1-6; D uncertain. Germline lookup yields CDR1 SEHNR and CDR2 FQNEAQ (reference sequence). V lost 0 bases, J lost 4 bases, and 4 bases lay in between. CDR3 size: 14 residues. Looking up the rest from reference TRBV7-9 and TRBJ1-6 gives the full variable domain: DTGVSQNPRHKITKRGQNVTFRCDPISEHNRLYWYRQTLGQGPEFLTYFQNEAQLEKSRLLSDRFSAERPKGSFSTLEIQRTEQGDSAMYLCASSLADYNSPLHFGNGTRLTVT.